This passage covers 12 T cell receptor beta chains from one sample sequenced in a study of Graves' ophthalmopathy and Graves' hyperthyroidism (dated by TCRdb to the late 2010s). Sequencing was performed on an Illumina HiSeq 2000. TCR beta CDR3 regions were amplified from RNA transcripts for repertoire sequencing. HTBI primers and the Qiagen OneStep RT-PCR kit were used in a first-round RT-PCR, which was followed by a second-round multiplex PCR, size selection and purification. The raw public data were reprocessed by TCRdb itself: fastp quality trimming at Q25, MiXCR clonotype calling, in-frame beta chains only. Each CDR3 protein appears once, grouped with its most common genes and DNA. This sample lists around 340,000 distinct CDR3 sequences; roughly 15% were detected once. Roughly an eighth of the sample rests with the top ten. Sequenced: peripheral blood. These receptors all come from an adult man with Graves' ophthalmopathy.

The chain combines TRBV30 with TRBJ2-5; D not certain. Trimming pared 2 bases from V and 5 bases from J, leaving 9 bases between. CDR1 and CDR2 from the germline V gene are GTSNPN and SVGIG (reference sequence). The CDR3 is 12 amino acids. The CDR3: CAWSWQRETQYF. Here the CDR3 DNA reads TGTGCCTGGAGTTGGCAACGCGAGACCCAGTACTTC.

In its sample, this clonotype was seen a few times. This may be a read error, as it is one base from a much larger clone. The chain couples TRBV5-8 to TRBJ2-2; maybe TRBD1 (6 bases). V was pared by 3 bases and J by 4 bases, with 13 bases between. The CDR3 is made up of 15 amino acids. Per germline, CDR1 SGHTS and CDR2 YDEGEE. The CDR3, as DNA: TGTGCCAGCAGCTCGGACAGTGCGCGCACCGGGGAGCTGTTTTTT. As protein: CASSSDSARTGELFF.

This clonotype was counted ten times or more. The chain employs TRBV6-1 and TRBJ1-2; unclear D gene. The ends were cut back, 7 bases at V and 1 base at J, with 7 bases in the middle. The CDR3 extends over 12 amino acids. CDR1 MNHNS and CDR2 SASEGT come from the germline V gene. The CDR3 here is CASKTLNYGYTF. For the CDR3, the DNA is TGTGCCAGCAAAACCCTTAACTATGGCTACACCTTC.

Many counts were recorded for this clonotype. This sequence joins TRBV11-2 and TRBJ2-5; 9 bases fit TRBD2. The CDR3 spans 16 residues. The V segment lost 1 base and the J segment 1 base; nucleotides outside the gene matches: 4. Germline CDR1 reads SGHAT; CDR2 reads FQNNGV. CDR3 sequence reads: CASSLGHSGSQETQYF. In DNA, the CDR3 is TGTGCCAGCAGCTTAGGGCATAGCGGGAGCCAAGAGACCCAGTACTTC.

This clonotype was counted at least ten times. This chain links TRBV6-5 with TRBJ1-6; D uncertain. The ends were cut back, 4 bases at V and 8 bases at J, with 15 bases in the middle. The CDR3 is made up of 15 amino acids. Germline CDR1 reads MNHEY; CDR2 reads SVGAGI. The CDR3 protein is CASSWSSVLYSPLHF. The CDR3, as DNA: TGTGCCAGCAGTTGGTCTTCGGTCTTGTATTCACCCCTCCACTTT.

This clonotype was counted many times. The rearrangement uses TRBV7-2 and TRBJ1-5; the D is unclear. Trimming shortened V by 3 bases and J by 0 bases, and 9 bases separated the two germline ends. The CDR3 contains 15 residues. Germline V gives CDR1 SGHTA, CDR2 FQGNSA. The CDR3 sequence: CASSLAGNSNQPQHF. The DNA for the CDR3 is TGTGCCAGCAGCTTGGCGGGGAATAGCAATCAGCCCCAGCATTTT.

There are many counts of this clonotype. CDR3 DNA: TGTGCCAGCAGTTCGCCCTATGAGGGCCGCTACGAGCAGTACTTC. It specifies CASSSPYEGRYEQYF. This sequence joins TRBV27 and TRBJ2-7; a weak D match, TRBD2 (5 bases). Germline loops: CDR1 MNHEY, CDR2 SMNVEV (reference sequence). This CDR3 spans 15 amino acids. The V gene lost 4 bases and the J gene lost 3 bases, with 16 bases spanning the gap.

This clonotype was observed many times. One end of the junction does not line up with germline, which may come from a read error. This chain connects TRBV18 to TRBJ1-1; D ambiguous. Germline V CDR1 and CDR2: KGHSH, LQKENI. The CDR3 contains 14 residues. The CDR3 loop is CASAPLAVLTEAFF. The DNA of the CDR3 is TGTGCCAGCGCACCTCTCGCGGTACTCACTGAAGCTTTCTTT.

The sample holds a few counts of this clonotype. The junction and the germline gene differ at one end; a read error may be behind it. The chain joins TRBV12-3 or TRBV12-4 to TRBJ1-5; perhaps TRBD1 as D (6 bases). The CDR3 has 16 amino acids. CDR3 protein: CASSLTGPGNNQPQPF. DNA of the CDR3: TGTGCCAGCAGTTTAACAGGGCCGGGGAACAATCAGCCCCAGCCTTTT.

The sample holds many counts of this clonotype. V and J are TRBV7-8 and TRBJ2-7, with a tentative D call TRBD1 (5 bases). Germline CDR1 and CDR2: SGHVS and FQNEAQ. The ends were cut back, 1 base at V and 3 bases at J, with 10 bases in the middle. The CDR3 sequence is 14 residues long. DNA of the CDR3: TGTGCCAGCAGCTTAGGACAGATGATCTACGAGCAGTACTTC. It specifies CASSLGQMIYEQYF. Together with reference TRBV7-8 and TRBJ2-7, the CDR3 gives the full variable domain: GAGVSQSPRYKVAKRGQDVALRCDPISGHVSLFWYQQALGQGPEFLTYFQNEAQLDKSGLPSDRFFAERPEGSVSTLKIQRTQQEDSAVYLCASSLGQMIYEQYFGPGTRLTVT.

This clonotype was seen at least ten times. The chain recombines TRBV6-1 with TRBJ1-5; 8 nucleotides align to TRBD1. V dropped 2 bases and J dropped 6; count of bases not matched to a gene: 9. Looked up from germline, CDR1 is MNHNS and CDR2 is SASEGT. This CDR3 spans 16 amino acids. CDR3 sequence (DNA): TGTGCCAGCAGTGAATTTCCGGACAGGGTGATTCAGCCCCAGCATTTT. Its protein product is CASSEFPDRVIQPQHF.

At least ten counts were recorded for this clonotype. The chain employs TRBV11-2 and TRBJ2-5; 8 nucleotides match TRBD2. Germline V CDR1 and CDR2: SGHAT, FQNNGV. V lost 5 bases to trimming and J lost 4 bases; unmatched junction nucleotides: 12. This CDR3 spans 16 amino acids. The CDR3: CASSAGTSRVGETQYF. The CDR3 DNA reads TGTGCCAGCAGCGCCGGGACTAGTCGTGTAGGAGAGACCCAGTACTTC.